One and the same sample provided the 9 T cell receptor beta chains below, sequenced in a study of T-cell memory formation after mild COVID-19. TCRdb analysed the 5' RACE reads with MiXCR anew, one entry per CDR3 protein. The data hold 550,000 to 700,000 distinct CDR3 sequences, with 17% observed a single time. Sample: PBMCs or a T cell subset sorted from them (not recorded which). The origin of the receptors is an adult woman who had mild COVID-19 (a few samples of this study predate the infection). Cell type and time point are not known.

This clonotype came up many times. Here the CDR3 reads CASSPTNSVYEQYF. The CDR3 nucleotides read TGTGCCAGCAGCCCCACCAACTCTGTTTACGAGCAGTACTTC. The gene calls are TRBV5-6 and TRBJ2-7, with D uncertain. Per the germline V gene, CDR1 is SGHDT and CDR2 is YYEEEE. This CDR3 contains 14 residues. V dropped 4 bases and J dropped 4 bases, with 15 bases sitting between them. The variable domain in full, completed from reference TRBV5-6 and TRBJ2-7, reads DAGVTQSPTHLIKTRGQQVTLRCSPKSGHDTVSWYQQALGQGPQFIFQYYEEEERQRGNFPDRFSGHQFPNYSSELNVNALLLGDSALYLCASSPTNSVYEQYFGPGTRLTVT.

The chain has TRBV5-4 and TRBJ2-1; 7 bases map to TRBD2. The CDR3 is 14 amino acids. The germline gives CDR1 SGHNT, CDR2 YYREEE (reference sequence). The junction had 7 bases not matched to a gene; V was cut back by 3 bases and J by 7 bases. CDR3: CASSSRGLPNEQFF. DNA for the CDR3: TGTGCCAGCAGCTCGCGGGGACTACCTAATGAGCAGTTCTTC.

The rearrangement uses TRBV5-6 and TRBJ2-2, with D uncertain. The CDR3 has 13 amino acids. Germline V gives CDR1 SGHDT, CDR2 YYEEEE. Trimming shortened V by 2 bases and J by 7 bases, and 9 bases separated the two germline ends. CDR3 in DNA: TGTGCCAGCAGCTTCGGTATTGTCGGGGAGCTGTTTTTT. Amino acids: CASSFGIVGELFF.

This clonotype was observed many times. The chain joins TRBV7-8 to TRBJ1-5; the D gene is possibly TRBD1 (5 bases). CDR3 length equals 15 residues. V was pared by 8 bases and J by 1 base, with 15 bases between. Germline values: CDR1 SGHVS, CDR2 FQNEAQ. Written as DNA, the CDR3 is TGTGCCAGCCATTACGGGGGACGAAGCAATCAGCCCCAGCATTTT. It specifies CASHYGGRSNQPQHF.

The chain combines TRBV12-5 with TRBJ1-1; D may be TRBD1 (5 bases). This CDR3 is 13 amino acids long. V lost 2 bases and J 4 bases, leaving 8 bases between the germline ends. Germline CDR1 LGHNT, CDR2 FRNRAP. This CDR3 is CASGLTGGTEAFF. CDR3 nucleotides: TGTGCTAGTGGTTTGACGGGGGGCACTGAAGCTTTCTTT.

This chain links TRBV12-3 or TRBV12-4 with TRBJ1-2; D remains unclear. The germline V and J ends were trimmed by 6 bases and 8 bases, with 13 bases remaining between them. This CDR3 spans 12 amino acids. In nucleotides, the CDR3 is TGTGCCAGCAGCAAGAATGTAGGAGGCTACACCTTC. As protein: CASSKNVGGYTF.

This clonotype came up a few times. The genes are TRBV3-1 and TRBJ1-5; D gene unclear. V lost 5 bases, J lost 0 bases, and 8 bases lay in between. Germline CDR1 is LGHDT and CDR2 is YNNKEL (reference sequence). The CDR3 is 14 residues long. The CDR3 nucleotides are TGTGCCAGCAGCGAGTCTACTAGCAATCAGCCCCAGCATTTT. It specifies CASSESTSNQPQHF. The whole variable domain, remainder taken from reference TRBV3-1 and TRBJ1-5, is DTAVSQTPKYLVTQMGNDKSIKCEQNLGHDTMYWYKQDSKKFLKIMFSYNNKELIINETVPNRFSPKSPDKAHLNLHINSLELGDSAVYFCASSESTSNQPQHFGDGTRLSIL.

The genes are TRBV20-1 and TRBJ1-2; D remains unclear. This CDR3 contains 15 residues. Deletions cut 5 bases from V and 2 bases from J, with 18 bases between. In germline, CDR1 is DFQATT, CDR2 SNEGSKA (reference sequence). The CDR3 DNA reads TGCAGTGCTCCTCCCTTTGGGGTGGGGAACTATGGCTACACCTTC. It encodes CSAPPFGVGNYGYTF.

J is TRBJ2-1 and V is TRBV5-1; 7 bases agree with TRBD1. V gave up 2 bases and J gave up 6 bases; unmatched junction bases: 17. Germline assignment: CDR1 SGHRS and CDR2 YFSETQ. The CDR3 sequence is 18 residues long. CDR3 in DNA: TGCGCCAGCAGCTTAGACGACAGGGCCCCCACTTCACGCAATGAGCAGTTCTTC. Translating gives CASSLDDRAPTSRNEQFF.